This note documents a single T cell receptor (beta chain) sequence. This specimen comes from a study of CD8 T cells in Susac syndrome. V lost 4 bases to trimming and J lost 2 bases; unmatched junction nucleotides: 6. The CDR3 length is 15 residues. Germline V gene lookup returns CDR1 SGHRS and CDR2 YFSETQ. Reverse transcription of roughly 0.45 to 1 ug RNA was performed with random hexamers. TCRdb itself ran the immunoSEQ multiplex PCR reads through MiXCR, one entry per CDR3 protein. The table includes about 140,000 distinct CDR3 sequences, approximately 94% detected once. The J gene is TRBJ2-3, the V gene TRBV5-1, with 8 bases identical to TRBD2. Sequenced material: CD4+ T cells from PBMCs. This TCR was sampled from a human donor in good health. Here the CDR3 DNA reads TGCGCCAGCAGCGAGGGACTAGGCTACACAGATACGCAGTATTTT. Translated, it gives CASSEGLGYTDTQYF. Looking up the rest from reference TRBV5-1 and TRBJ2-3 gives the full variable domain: KAGVTQTPRYLIKTRGQQVTLSCSPISGHRSVSWYQQTPGQGLQFLFEYFSETQRNKGNFPGRFSGRQFSNSRSEMNVSTLELGDSALYLCASSEGLGYTDTQYFGPGTRLTVL.